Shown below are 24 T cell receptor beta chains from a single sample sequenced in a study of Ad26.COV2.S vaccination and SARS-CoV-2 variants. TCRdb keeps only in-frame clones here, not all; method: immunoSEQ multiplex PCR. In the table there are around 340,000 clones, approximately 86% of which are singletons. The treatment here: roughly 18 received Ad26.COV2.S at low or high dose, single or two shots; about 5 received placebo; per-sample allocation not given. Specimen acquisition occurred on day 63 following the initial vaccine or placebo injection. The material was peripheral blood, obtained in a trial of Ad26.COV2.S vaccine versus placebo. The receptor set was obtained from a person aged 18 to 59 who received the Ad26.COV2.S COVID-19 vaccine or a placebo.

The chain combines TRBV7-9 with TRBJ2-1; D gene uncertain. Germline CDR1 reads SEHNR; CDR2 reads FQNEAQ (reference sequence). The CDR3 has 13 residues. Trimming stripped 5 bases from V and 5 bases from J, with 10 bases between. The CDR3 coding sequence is TGTGCCAGCAGCGAATCGAATAACAATGAGCAGTTCTTC. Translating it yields CASSESNNNEQFF. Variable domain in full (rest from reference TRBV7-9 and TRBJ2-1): DTGVSQNPRHKITKRGQNVTFRCDPISEHNRLYWYRQTLGQGPEFLTYFQNEAQLEKSRLLSDRFSAERPKGSFSTLEIQRTEQGDSAMYLCASSESNNNEQFFGPGTRLTVL.

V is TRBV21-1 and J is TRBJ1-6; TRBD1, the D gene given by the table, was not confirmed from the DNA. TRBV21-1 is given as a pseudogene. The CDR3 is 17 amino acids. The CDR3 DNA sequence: TGTGCCAGCAGCTATAGTACAGGACAGGCCGTTTATTCACCCCTCCACTTT. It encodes CASSYSTGQAVYSPLHF.

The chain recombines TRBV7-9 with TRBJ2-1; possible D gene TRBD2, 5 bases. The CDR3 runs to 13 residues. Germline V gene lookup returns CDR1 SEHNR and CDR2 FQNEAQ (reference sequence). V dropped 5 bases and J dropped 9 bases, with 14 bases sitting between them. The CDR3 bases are TGTGCCAGCAGCCCGAGCGGAGCGGTTGAGCAGTTCTTC. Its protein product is CASSPSGAVEQFF.

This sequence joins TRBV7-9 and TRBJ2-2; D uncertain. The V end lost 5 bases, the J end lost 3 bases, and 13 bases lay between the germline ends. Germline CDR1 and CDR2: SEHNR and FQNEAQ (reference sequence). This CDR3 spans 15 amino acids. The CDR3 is CASSAVLGHTGELFF. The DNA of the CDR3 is TGTGCCAGCAGCGCAGTATTAGGCCACACCGGGGAGCTGTTTTTT.

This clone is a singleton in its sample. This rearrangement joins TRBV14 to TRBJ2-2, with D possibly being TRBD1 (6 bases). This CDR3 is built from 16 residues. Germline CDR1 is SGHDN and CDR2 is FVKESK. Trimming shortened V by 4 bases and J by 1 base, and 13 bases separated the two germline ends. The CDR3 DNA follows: TGTGCCAGCAGCCTACAGACAGGCCTGAACACCGGGGAGCTGTTTTTT. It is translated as CASSLQTGLNTGELFF.

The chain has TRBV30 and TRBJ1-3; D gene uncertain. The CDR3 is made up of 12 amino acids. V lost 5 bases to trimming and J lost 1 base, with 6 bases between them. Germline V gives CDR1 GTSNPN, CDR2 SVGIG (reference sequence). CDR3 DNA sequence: TGTGCCTGGGGAGTTTCTGGAAACACCATATATTTT. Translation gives CAWGVSGNTIYF. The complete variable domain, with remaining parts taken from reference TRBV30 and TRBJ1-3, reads SQTIHQWPATLVQPVGSPLSLECTVEGTSNPNLYWYRQAAGRGLQLLFYSVGIGQISSEVPQNLSASRPQDRQFILSSKKLLLSDSGFYLCAWGVSGNTIYFGEGSWLTVV.

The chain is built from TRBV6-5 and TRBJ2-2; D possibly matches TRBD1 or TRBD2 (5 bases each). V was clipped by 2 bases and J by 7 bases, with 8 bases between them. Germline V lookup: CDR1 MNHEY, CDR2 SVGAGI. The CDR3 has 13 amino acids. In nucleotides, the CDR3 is TGTGCCAGCAGTTACGGGGCGGGCGGGGAGCTGTTTTTT. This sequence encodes CASSYGAGGELFF.

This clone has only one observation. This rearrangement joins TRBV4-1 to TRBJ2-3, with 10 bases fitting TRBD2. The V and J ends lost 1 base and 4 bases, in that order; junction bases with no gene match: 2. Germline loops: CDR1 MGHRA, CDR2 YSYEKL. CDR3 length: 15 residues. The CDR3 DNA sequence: TGCGCCAGCAGCCAAGCCAGCGGGGGGGCAGATACGCAGTATTTT. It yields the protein CASSQASGGADTQYF.

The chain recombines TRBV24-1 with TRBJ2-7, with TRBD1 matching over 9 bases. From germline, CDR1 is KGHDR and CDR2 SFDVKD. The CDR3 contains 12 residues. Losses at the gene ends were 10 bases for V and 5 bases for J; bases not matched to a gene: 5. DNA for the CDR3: TGTGCCACGGGACAGGGTCCCAACGAGCAGTACTTC. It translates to CATGQGPNEQYF.

This CDR3 reads CASSFGRRGEGTEAFF. CDR3 nucleotide sequence: TGCGCCAGCAGCTTCGGCCGGCGGGGAGAGGGCACTGAAGCTTTCTTT. The V and J genes are TRBV5-1 and TRBJ1-1; D gene ambiguous. V shed 2 bases and J shed 4 bases, with 18 bases lying between them. Germline V CDR1 and CDR2: SGHRS, YFSETQ. CDR3 length equals 16 residues. Supplemented by reference TRBV5-1 and TRBJ1-1, the full variable domain reads KAGVTQTPRYLIKTRGQQVTLSCSPISGHRSVSWYQQTPGQGLQFLFEYFSETQRNKGNFPGRFSGRQFSNSRSEMNVSTLELGDSALYLCASSFGRRGEGTEAFFGQGTRLTVV.

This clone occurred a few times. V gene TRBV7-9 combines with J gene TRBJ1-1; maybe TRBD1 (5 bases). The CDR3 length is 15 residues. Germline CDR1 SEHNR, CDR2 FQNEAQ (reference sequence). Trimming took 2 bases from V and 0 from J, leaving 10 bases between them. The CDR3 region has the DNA TGTGCCAGCAGCTTATTCAGGGATATGAACACTGAAGCTTTCTTT. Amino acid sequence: CASSLFRDMNTEAFF.

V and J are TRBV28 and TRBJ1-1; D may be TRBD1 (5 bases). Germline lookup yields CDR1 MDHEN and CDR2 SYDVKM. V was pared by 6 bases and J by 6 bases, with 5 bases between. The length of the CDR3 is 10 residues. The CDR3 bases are TGTGCCAGCAGAGGGGCTGAAGCTTTCTTT. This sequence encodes CASRGAEAFF.

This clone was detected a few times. This CDR3 reads CASSSGGYLPQPQHF. Written as DNA, the CDR3 is TGTGCCAGCAGCTCTGGGGGTTACCTCCCTCAGCCCCAGCATTTT. This chain links TRBV7-6 with TRBJ1-5; TRBD1 is a possible D gene (5 bases). V gave up 4 bases and J gave up 6 bases, with 16 bases separating them. CDR1 is SGHVS and CDR2 is FNYEAQ in the germline V gene. There are 15 residues in the CDR3.

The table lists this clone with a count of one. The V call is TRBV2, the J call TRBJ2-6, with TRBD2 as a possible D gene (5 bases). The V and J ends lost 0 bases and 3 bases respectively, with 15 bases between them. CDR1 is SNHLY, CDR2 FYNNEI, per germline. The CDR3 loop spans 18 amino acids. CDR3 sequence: CASSEADEGNYGANVLTF. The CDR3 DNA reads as TGTGCCAGCAGTGAAGCGGATGAGGGTAACTATGGGGCCAACGTCCTGACTTTC.

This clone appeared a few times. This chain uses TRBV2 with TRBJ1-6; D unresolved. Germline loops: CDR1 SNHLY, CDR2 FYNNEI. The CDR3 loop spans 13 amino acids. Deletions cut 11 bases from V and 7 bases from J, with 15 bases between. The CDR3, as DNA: TGTGCCGGCCGAGGTGGAGGGAATTCACCCCTCCACTTT. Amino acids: CAGRGGGNSPLHF.

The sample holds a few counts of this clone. CDR3 loop: CASSQVLRGLEKLFF. CDR3 DNA sequence: TGTGCCAGCAGCCAAGTTCTAAGAGGTCTGGAAAAACTGTTTTTT. The chain recombines TRBV3-1 (or the pseudogene TRBV3-2) with TRBJ1-4; no clear D gene. Trimming shortened V by 1 base and J by 8 bases, and 14 bases separated the two germline ends. Germline V gives CDR1 LGHDT, CDR2 YNNKEL (reference sequence). The CDR3 is 15 residues long.

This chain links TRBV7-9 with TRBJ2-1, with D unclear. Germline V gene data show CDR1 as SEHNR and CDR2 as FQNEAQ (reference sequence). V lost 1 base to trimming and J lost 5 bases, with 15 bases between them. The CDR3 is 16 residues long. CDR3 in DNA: TGTGCCAGCAGCTTAGAGGTCAGGTGGGCCAACAATGAGCAGTTCTTC. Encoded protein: CASSLEVRWANNEQFF.

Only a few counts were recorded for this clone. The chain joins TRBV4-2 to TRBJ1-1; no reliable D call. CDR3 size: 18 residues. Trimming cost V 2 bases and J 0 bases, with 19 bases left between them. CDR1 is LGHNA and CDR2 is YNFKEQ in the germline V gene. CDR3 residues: CASSQHPSSTYMNTEAFF. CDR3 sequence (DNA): TGTGCCAGCAGCCAACACCCGTCGTCAACCTACATGAACACTGAAGCTTTCTTT.

Written as DNA, the CDR3 is TGTGCCACCAGCAGAGAGTACATGAACACTGAAGCTTTCTTT. Translating gives CATSREYMNTEAFF. The V and J genes are TRBV15 and TRBJ1-1; no firm D call. The V gene lost 0 bases and the J gene lost 0 bases, with 5 bases spanning the gap. The CDR3 runs to 14 residues. Germline CDR1 reads LNHNV; CDR2 reads YYDKDF (reference sequence).

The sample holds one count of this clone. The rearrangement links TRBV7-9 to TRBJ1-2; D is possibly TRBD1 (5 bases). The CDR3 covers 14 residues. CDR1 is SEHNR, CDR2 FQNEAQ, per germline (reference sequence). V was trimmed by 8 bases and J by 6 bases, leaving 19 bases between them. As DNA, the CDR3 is TGTGCCAGCCATGAGGTCGGCAGGGACGATGGCTACACCTTC. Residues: CASHEVGRDDGYTF. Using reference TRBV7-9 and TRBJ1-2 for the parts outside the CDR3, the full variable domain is DTGVSQNPRHKITKRGQNVTFRCDPISEHNRLYWYRQTLGQGPEFLTYFQNEAQLEKSRLLSDRFSAERPKGSFSTLEIQRTEQGDSAMYLCASHEVGRDDGYTFGSGTRLTVV.

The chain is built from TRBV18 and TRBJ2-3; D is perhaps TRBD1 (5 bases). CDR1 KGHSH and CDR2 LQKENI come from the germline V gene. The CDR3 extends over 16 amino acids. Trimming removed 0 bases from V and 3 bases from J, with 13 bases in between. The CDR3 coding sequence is TGTGCCAGCTCACCACCCGGCAGGGTTCGGACAGATACGCAGTATTTT. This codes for CASSPPGRVRTDTQYF.

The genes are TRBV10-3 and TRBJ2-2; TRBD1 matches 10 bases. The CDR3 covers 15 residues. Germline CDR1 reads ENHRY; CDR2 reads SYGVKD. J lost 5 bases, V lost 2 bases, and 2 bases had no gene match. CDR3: CAISEDRGRTGELFF. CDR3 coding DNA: TGTGCCATCAGTGAGGACAGGGGGCGGACCGGGGAGCTGTTTTTT.

This CDR3 is CASRGGQGRFYGYTF. The DNA for the CDR3 is TGCGCCAGCAGGGGCGGGCAGGGCCGATTCTATGGCTACACCTTC. This chain links TRBV4-1 with TRBJ1-2, with D tentatively TRBD1 (5 bases). CDR1 MGHRA and CDR2 YSYEKL come from the germline V gene. Trimming removed 6 bases from V and 4 bases from J, with 18 bases in between. This CDR3 contains 15 residues.

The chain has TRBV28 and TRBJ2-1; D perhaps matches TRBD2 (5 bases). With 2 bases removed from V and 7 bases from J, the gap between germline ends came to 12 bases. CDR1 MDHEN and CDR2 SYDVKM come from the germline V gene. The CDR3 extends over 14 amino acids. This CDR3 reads CASSLVGEVNEQFF. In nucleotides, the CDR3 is TGTGCCAGCAGTTTAGTGGGAGAGGTGAATGAGCAGTTCTTC.